These 24 T cell receptor beta chains came from one sample sequenced in a study of regulatory T cells in long-lasting Graves disease. Through Arm-PCR of CDR3 regions and iRepertoire HTBI primers, TCR beta libraries were built. TCRdb used MiXCR to reprocess the multiplex PCR reads, holding one entry per CDR3 protein. The sample shows some 490,000 distinct CDR3 sequences, around 13% of them seen only once. Time point in this sample: newly diagnosed GD, antithyroid drugs for less than 3 months. Researchers made the TCR library from RNA that was extracted from PBMCs. These data were likewise used in another study, on T cells in Graves' hyperthyroidism and ophthalmopathy.

The material was peripheral blood mononuclear cells (PBMCs), obtained at new diagnosis, from a patient treated with antithyroid drugs. These receptors were collected from a woman younger than 45 with Graves disease.

This clonotype was picked up many times. The gene calls are TRBV20-1 and TRBJ1-6, with 7 bases identical to TRBD1. Germline CDR1 reads DFQATT; CDR2 reads SNEGSKA (reference sequence). The trim removed 4 bases at V and 11 bases at J, leaving 5 bases unmatched. The CDR3 is 12 amino acids. CDR3 sequence: CSAKTGDAPLHF. CDR3 nucleotides: TGCAGTGCTAAAACAGGGGATGCACCCCTCCACTTT.

This clonotype was picked up many times. This chain connects TRBV7-8 to TRBJ1-1; a possible D gene is TRBD1 (5 bases). Germline lookup yields CDR1 SGHVS and CDR2 FQNEAQ. Trimming pared 1 base from V and 3 bases from J, leaving 9 bases between. The CDR3 has 14 amino acids. CDR3 sequence: CASSLEGTYTEAFF. Here the CDR3 DNA reads TGTGCCAGCAGCTTAGAGGGGACTTACACTGAAGCTTTCTTT.

There are a few counts of this clonotype. This rearrangement joins TRBV10-2 to TRBJ2-1; 9 positions match TRBD1. Germline loops: CDR1 WSHSY, CDR2 SAAADI. Trimming cost V 11 bases and J 2 bases; bases outside gene matches: 10. CDR3 length equals 15 residues. In DNA form, the CDR3 reads TGCGCCGTGACCCGTGGGACAGGGACCTACAATGAGCAGTTCTTC. Encoded protein: CAVTRGTGTYNEQFF.

Many counts were recorded for this clonotype. This chain links TRBV18 with TRBJ2-7, with D possibly being TRBD2 (5 bases). CDR3 length: 12 amino acids. The V and J ends lost 6 bases and 3 bases respectively, with 9 bases between them. Germline V gene sequence: CDR1 KGHSH, CDR2 LQKENI. The CDR3 region is CASSPEGYEQYF. DNA for the CDR3: TGTGCCAGCTCTCCCGAGGGCTACGAGCAGTACTTC.

The V gene is TRBV27, the J gene TRBJ2-1; 9 nucleotides line up with TRBD1. From germline, CDR1 is MNHEY and CDR2 SMNVEV (reference sequence). V trimming: 6 bases; J trimming: 4 bases; junction bases outside the gene matches: 7. This CDR3 is 15 amino acids long. In DNA, the CDR3 is TGTGCCAGCAGAGAGGACAGGGGTTTATACAATGAGCAGTTCTTC. Its translation is CASREDRGLYNEQFF.

This clonotype was seen only a few times. This sequence joins TRBV15 and TRBJ1-6; no definite D call. Germline CDR1 reads LNHNV; CDR2 reads YYDKDF (reference sequence). There are 13 residues in the CDR3. V lost 0 bases to trimming and J lost 12 bases, with 9 bases between them. Here the CDR3 DNA reads TGTGCCACCAGCAGAGATTTGCGGTTACCCCTCCACTTT. Amino acids: CATSRDLRLPLHF.

This clonotype showed up many times. This may be a read error: a much more frequent sequence differs by one nucleotide. This sequence joins TRBV2 and TRBJ1-5; possibly TRBD1 for D (5 bases). This CDR3 spans 13 amino acids. Looked up from germline, CDR1 is SNHLY and CDR2 is FYNNEI. Trimming removed 6 bases at V and 2 bases at J, with 8 bases between. The CDR3 coding sequence is TGTGCCAGCAGGGGGGACGGCAATCAGCCCCAGCATTTT. Its translation: CASRGDGNQPQHF.

This clonotype occurred a few times. The chain employs TRBV7-3 and TRBJ2-1, with TRBD2 matching over 11 bases. V gave up 5 bases and J gave up 7 bases; unmatched junction bases: 10. CDR1 is SGHTA and CDR2 is FQGTGA in the germline V gene. The CDR3 is 16 amino acids. CDR3 sequence: CASSPLAGGSLNEQFF. CDR3 in DNA: TGTGCCAGCAGCCCGCTAGCGGGAGGTTCCCTGAATGAGCAGTTCTTC.

This clonotype was recorded at least ten times. The CDR3 DNA reads as TGTGCCAGCAGTTTATACAGGGAATATGGCTACACCTTC. It yields the protein CASSLYREYGYTF. The chain joins TRBV28 to TRBJ1-2; TRBD1 might be the D (6 bases). Germline CDR1 and CDR2: MDHEN and SYDVKM. The CDR3 loop spans 13 amino acids. Trimming shortened V by 1 base and J by 5 bases, and 8 bases separated the two germline ends.

This clonotype was picked up one time. The rearrangement joins TRBV11-2 to TRBJ2-7; D uncertain. The CDR3 runs 16 residues. Trimming stripped 5 bases from V and 0 bases from J, with 17 bases between. CDR1 is SGHAT and CDR2 is FQNNGV in the germline V gene. CDR3 nucleotide sequence: TGTGCCAGCAGCCACCCTCCCAAATGGCGCTCCTACGAGCAGTACTTC. It yields the protein CASSHPPKWRSYEQYF.

This clonotype has more than one count but fewer than ten. Possible read error: a much larger clone is one base away. The V call is TRBV2, the J call TRBJ2-1; perhaps TRBD1 as D (5 bases). The CDR3 is 17 amino acids. Germline loops: CDR1 SNHLY, CDR2 FYNNEI. Written as DNA, the CDR3 is TGTGCCAGCAGAGACCCTCCAAGGGGCAGCTCCTACAATGGGCAGTTCTTC. Translating gives CASRDPPRGSSYNGQFF. Looking up the rest from reference TRBV2 and TRBJ2-1 gives the full variable domain: EPEVTQTPSHQVTQMGQEVILRCVPISNHLYFYWYRQILGQKVEFLVSFYNNEISEKSEIFDDQFSVERPDGSNFTLKIRSTKLEDSAMYFCASRDPPRGSSYNGQFFGPGTRLTVL.

This clonotype was counted ten times or more. The J gene is TRBJ1-5, the V gene TRBV28; D is undetermined. With 6 bases removed from V and 4 bases from J, the gap between germline ends came to 10 bases. The CDR3 is 13 residues long. Per germline, CDR1 MDHEN and CDR2 SYDVKM. CDR3 amino acids: CASSLGKNQPQHF. CDR3 nucleotide sequence: TGTGCCAGCAGCTTGGGCAAGAATCAGCCCCAGCATTTT. The variable domain in full, with the rest retrieved from reference TRBV28 and TRBJ1-5, is DVKVTQSSRYLVKRTGEKVFLECVQDMDHENMFWYRQDPGLGLRLIYFSYDVKMKEKGDIPEGYSVSREKKERFSLILESASTNQTSMYLCASSLGKNQPQHFGDGTRLSIL.

This clonotype was recorded at least ten times. The chain combines TRBV28 with TRBJ2-5, with 10 bases matching TRBD1. Per the germline V gene, CDR1 is MDHEN and CDR2 is SYDVKM. The CDR3 runs to 16 residues. The trim removed 5 bases at V and 5 bases at J, leaving 11 bases unmatched. DNA of the CDR3: TGTGCCAGCAGTCCAAAGCGGGGACAGGGGCGGGAGACCCAGTACTTC. Translating it yields CASSPKRGQGRETQYF. Full variable domain (outside the CDR3, taken from reference TRBV28 and TRBJ2-5): DVKVTQSSRYLVKRTGEKVFLECVQDMDHENMFWYRQDPGLGLRLIYFSYDVKMKEKGDIPEGYSVSREKKERFSLILESASTNQTSMYLCASSPKRGQGRETQYFGPGTRLLVL.

This clonotype was detected many times. The J gene is TRBJ2-5, the V gene TRBV11-2; weak D call: TRBD2 (6 bases). V lost 8 bases and J 2 bases, leaving 12 bases between the germline ends. Germline CDR1 and CDR2: SGHAT and FQNNGV. This CDR3 comprises 13 residues. CDR3: CASGVAVQETQYF. In nucleotides, the CDR3 is TGTGCCAGCGGGGTAGCGGTACAAGAGACCCAGTACTTC.

This clonotype has at least ten counts. The V call is TRBV18, the J call TRBJ2-1, with D possibly being TRBD2 (6 bases). This CDR3 is 13 amino acids long. Germline CDR1 and CDR2: KGHSH and LQKENI. Deletions cut 6 bases from V and 5 bases from J, with 11 bases between. The CDR3 DNA follows: TGTGCCAGCTCCCCGGGACTGAACAATGAGCAGTTCTTC. Protein product: CASSPGLNNEQFF.

At least ten counts were recorded for this clonotype. This sequence joins TRBV2 and TRBJ2-3; D unresolved. The CDR3 runs 12 residues. Germline values: CDR1 SNHLY, CDR2 FYNNEI. Deletions cut 6 bases from V and 2 bases from J, with 6 bases between. This CDR3 reads CASSGDTDTQYF. The CDR3 DNA reads TGTGCCAGCAGCGGAGACACAGATACGCAGTATTTT.

In this sample, this clonotype turned up many times. V gene TRBV11-3 combines with J gene TRBJ1-2, with a weak D call TRBD1 (6 bases). CDR3 length: 12 amino acids. CDR1 is SGHNT and CDR2 is YENEEA in the germline V gene. Trimming shortened V by 2 bases and J by 7 bases, and 8 bases separated the two germline ends. CDR3 sequence (DNA): TGTGCCAGCAGCTTAACAGGGTTTGGCTACACCTTC. This encodes CASSLTGFGYTF.

Ten or more counts support this clonotype. The chain links TRBV19 to TRBJ1-2; D remains ambiguous. CDR1 is LNHDA and CDR2 is SQIVND in the germline V gene (reference sequence). CDR3 length: 12 residues. The V end was cut by 3 bases, the J end by 6 bases, with 8 bases between. CDR3 DNA sequence: TGTGCCAGTAGTATCCGAGGAAATGGCTACACCTTC. Its protein is CASSIRGNGYTF.

The sample holds many counts of this clonotype. The chain links TRBV28 to TRBJ1-3, with D maybe TRBD1 (5 bases). The V gene's germline CDR1 is MDHEN and CDR2 SYDVKM. The CDR3 sequence is 16 residues long. Deletions cut 0 bases from V and 2 bases from J, with 11 bases between. The CDR3 sequence is CASSLWRGGPGNTIYF. The CDR3 DNA reads as TGTGCCAGCAGTTTATGGCGGGGGGGACCTGGAAACACCATATATTTT.

This clonotype was detected many times. The chain joins TRBV7-2 to TRBJ2-1; TRBD2 matches at 7 bases. The CDR3 is made up of 14 amino acids. Germline V gene sequence: CDR1 SGHTA, CDR2 FQGNSA. The V gene end was trimmed by 3 bases and the J gene end by 9 bases; junction bases not matched to a gene: 8. The CDR3 nucleotides read TGTGCCAGCAGCTTGGGGGGGTTTGGGGCTGAGCAGTTCTTC. This translates into CASSLGGFGAEQFF.

This clonotype was observed a few times. The chain is built from TRBV19 and TRBJ1-5; no firm D call. Deletions cut 0 bases from V and 5 bases from J, with 11 bases between. This CDR3 spans 15 amino acids. Germline assignment: CDR1 LNHDA and CDR2 SQIVND (reference sequence). The CDR3 sequence is CASSIDQRGHQPQHF. CDR3 nucleotide sequence: TGTGCCAGTAGTATAGATCAGCGGGGTCATCAGCCCCAGCATTTT.

This clonotype occurred a few times. The chain combines TRBV5-1 with TRBJ2-3; D may be TRBD2 (6 bases). Per germline, CDR1 SGHRS and CDR2 YFSETQ. This CDR3 has 13 amino acids. Trimming shortened V by 4 bases and J by 5 bases, and 11 bases separated the two germline ends. This CDR3 reads CASSRAEGDTQYF. The DNA of the CDR3 is TGCGCCAGCAGCCGAGCGGAGGGAGATACGCAGTATTTT. Supplemented by reference TRBV5-1 and TRBJ2-3, the full variable domain reads KAGVTQTPRYLIKTRGQQVTLSCSPISGHRSVSWYQQTPGQGLQFLFEYFSETQRNKGNFPGRFSGRQFSNSRSEMNVSTLELGDSALYLCASSRAEGDTQYFGPGTRLTVL.

This clonotype was detected ten times or more. The chain has TRBV7-3 and TRBJ2-1; 7 bases are a match to TRBD2. The CDR3 length is 15 residues. J gave up 6 bases and V 3 bases, and 8 bases lay outside the gene matches. The germline CDR1 and CDR2 sequences are SGHTA and FQGTGA. The CDR3 bases are TGTGCCAGCAGCTTCTCCGGGACTATCCCCAATGAGCAGTTCTTC. Translating gives CASSFSGTIPNEQFF.

This clonotype showed up many times. J is TRBJ2-3 and V is TRBV30, with 9 bases that match TRBD2. Germline CDR1 is GTSNPN and CDR2 is SVGIG (reference sequence). This CDR3 contains 13 residues. Losses at the gene ends were 4 bases for V and 9 bases for J; bases not matched to a gene: 8. DNA for the CDR3: TGTGCCTGGAAGATAGCGGGAGTTTACACGCAGTATTTT. Its protein product is CAWKIAGVYTQYF.